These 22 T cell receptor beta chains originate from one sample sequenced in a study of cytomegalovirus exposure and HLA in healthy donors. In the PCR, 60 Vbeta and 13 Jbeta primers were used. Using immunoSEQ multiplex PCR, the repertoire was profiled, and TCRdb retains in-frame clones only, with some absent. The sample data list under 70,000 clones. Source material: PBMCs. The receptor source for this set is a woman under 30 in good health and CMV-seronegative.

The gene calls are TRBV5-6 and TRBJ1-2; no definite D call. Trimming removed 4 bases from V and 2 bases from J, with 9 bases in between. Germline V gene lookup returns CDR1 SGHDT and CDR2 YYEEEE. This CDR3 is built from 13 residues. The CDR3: CASSRSRNYGYTF. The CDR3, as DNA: TGTGCCAGCAGCCGCAGTCGAAACTATGGCTACACCTTC.

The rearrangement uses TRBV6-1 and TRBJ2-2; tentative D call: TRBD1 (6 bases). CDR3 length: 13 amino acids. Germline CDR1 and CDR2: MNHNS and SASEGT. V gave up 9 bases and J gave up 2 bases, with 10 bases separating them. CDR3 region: CASVTGNTGELFF. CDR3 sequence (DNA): TGTGCCAGTGTGACAGGCAACACCGGGGAGCTGTTTTTT.

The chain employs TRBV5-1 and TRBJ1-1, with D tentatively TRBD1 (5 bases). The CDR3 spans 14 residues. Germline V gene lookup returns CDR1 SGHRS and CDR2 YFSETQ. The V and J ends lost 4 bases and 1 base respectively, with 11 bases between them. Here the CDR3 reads CASSRGAQNTEAFF. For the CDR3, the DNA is TGCGCCAGCAGCCGCGGGGCACAGAACACTGAAGCTTTCTTT.

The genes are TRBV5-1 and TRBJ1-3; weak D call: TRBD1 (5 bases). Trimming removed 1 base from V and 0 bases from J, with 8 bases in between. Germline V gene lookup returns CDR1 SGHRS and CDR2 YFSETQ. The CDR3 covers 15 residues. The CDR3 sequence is CASSLTGNSGNTIYF. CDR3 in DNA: TGCGCCAGCAGCTTGACAGGCAACTCTGGAAACACCATATATTTT.

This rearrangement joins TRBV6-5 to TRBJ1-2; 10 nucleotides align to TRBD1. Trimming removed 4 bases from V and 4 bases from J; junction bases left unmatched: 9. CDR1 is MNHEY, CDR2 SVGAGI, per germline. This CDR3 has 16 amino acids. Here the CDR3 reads CASSWEGTGDVYGYTF. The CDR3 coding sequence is TGTGCCAGCAGTTGGGAAGGGACAGGGGATGTCTATGGCTACACCTTC.

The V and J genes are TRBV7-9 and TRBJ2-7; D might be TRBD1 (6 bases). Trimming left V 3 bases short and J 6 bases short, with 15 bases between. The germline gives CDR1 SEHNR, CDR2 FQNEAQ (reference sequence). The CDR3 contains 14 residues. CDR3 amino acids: CASSLGAGVSEQYF. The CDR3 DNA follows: TGTGCCAGCAGCTTGGGGGCAGGGGTAAGCGAGCAGTACTTC.

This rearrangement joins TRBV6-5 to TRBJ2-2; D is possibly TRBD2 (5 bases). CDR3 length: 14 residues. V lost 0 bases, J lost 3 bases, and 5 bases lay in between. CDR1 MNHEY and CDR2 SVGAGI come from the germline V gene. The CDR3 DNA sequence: TGTGCCAGCAGTTACTCCGGGGACACCGGGGAGCTGTTTTTT. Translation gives CASSYSGDTGELFF.

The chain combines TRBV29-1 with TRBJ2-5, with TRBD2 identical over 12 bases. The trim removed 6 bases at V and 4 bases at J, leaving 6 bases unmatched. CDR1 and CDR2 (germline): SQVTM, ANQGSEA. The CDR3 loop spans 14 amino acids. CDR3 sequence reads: CSVGTSGHLETQYF. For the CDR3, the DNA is TGCAGCGTGGGGACTAGCGGGCATTTAGAGACCCAGTACTTC.

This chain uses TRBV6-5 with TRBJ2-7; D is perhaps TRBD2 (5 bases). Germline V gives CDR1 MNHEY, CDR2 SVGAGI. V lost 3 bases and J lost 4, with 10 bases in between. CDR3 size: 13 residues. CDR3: CASSYSEGYEQYF. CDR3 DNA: TGTGCCAGCAGTTATAGCGAAGGATACGAGCAGTACTTC.

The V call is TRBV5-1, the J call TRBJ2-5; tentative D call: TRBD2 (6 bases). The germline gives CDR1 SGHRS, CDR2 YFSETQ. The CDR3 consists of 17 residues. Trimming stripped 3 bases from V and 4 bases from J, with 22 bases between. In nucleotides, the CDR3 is TGCGCCAGCAGCTGGAGGCCGGGAGAGGGAGTCGGAGAGACCCAGTACTTC. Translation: CASSWRPGEGVGETQYF. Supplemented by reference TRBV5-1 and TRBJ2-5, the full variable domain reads KAGVTQTPRYLIKTRGQQVTLSCSPISGHRSVSWYQQTPGQGLQFLFEYFSETQRNKGNFPGRFSGRQFSNSRSEMNVSTLELGDSALYLCASSWRPGEGVGETQYFGPGTRLLVL.

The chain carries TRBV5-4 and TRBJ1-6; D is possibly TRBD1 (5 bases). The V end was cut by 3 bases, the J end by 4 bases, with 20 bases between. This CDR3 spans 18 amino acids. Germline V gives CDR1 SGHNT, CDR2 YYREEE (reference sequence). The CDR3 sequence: CASSWGFGGEGYNSPLHF. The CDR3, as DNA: TGTGCCAGCAGCTGGGGGTTCGGGGGTGAGGGGTATAATTCACCCCTCCACTTT.

CDR3 sequence (DNA): TGTGCCAGCAGTGATAACATCGGACAGGGGCTTATAGCCAAAAACATTCAGTACTTC. Translating it yields CASSDNIGQGLIAKNIQYF. This rearrangement joins TRBV6-1 to TRBJ2-4, with 9 bases aligning to TRBD1. Trimming cost V 3 bases and J 0 bases; bases outside gene matches: 12. Germline lookup yields CDR1 MNHNS and CDR2 SASEGT. The CDR3 is made up of 19 amino acids.

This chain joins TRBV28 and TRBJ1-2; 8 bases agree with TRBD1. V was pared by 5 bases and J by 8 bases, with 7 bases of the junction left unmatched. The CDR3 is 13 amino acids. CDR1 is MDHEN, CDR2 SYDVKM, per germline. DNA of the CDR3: TGTGCCAGCAGTCTAGGACAGGGAGGAGGCTACACCTTC. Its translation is CASSLGQGGGYTF.

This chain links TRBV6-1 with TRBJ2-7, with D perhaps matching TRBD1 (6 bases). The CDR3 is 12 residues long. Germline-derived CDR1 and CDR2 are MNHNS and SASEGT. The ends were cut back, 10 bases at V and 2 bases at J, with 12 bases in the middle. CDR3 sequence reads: CATTQGTYEQYF. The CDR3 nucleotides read TGTGCCACCACACAGGGCACCTACGAGCAGTACTTC.

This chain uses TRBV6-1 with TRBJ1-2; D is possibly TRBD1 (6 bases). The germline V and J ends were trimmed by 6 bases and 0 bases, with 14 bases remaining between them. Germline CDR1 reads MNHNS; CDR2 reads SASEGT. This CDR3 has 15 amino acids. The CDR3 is CASREQGPANYGYTF. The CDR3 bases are TGTGCCAGCAGGGAACAGGGCCCTGCTAACTATGGCTACACCTTC.

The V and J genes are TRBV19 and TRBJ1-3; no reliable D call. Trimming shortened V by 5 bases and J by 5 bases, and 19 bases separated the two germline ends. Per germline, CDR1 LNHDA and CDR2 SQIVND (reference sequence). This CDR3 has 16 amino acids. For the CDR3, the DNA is TGTGCCAGTAGTCCGGCATGGGAGGCGGAAAGAAACACCATATATTTT. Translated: CASSPAWEAERNTIYF.

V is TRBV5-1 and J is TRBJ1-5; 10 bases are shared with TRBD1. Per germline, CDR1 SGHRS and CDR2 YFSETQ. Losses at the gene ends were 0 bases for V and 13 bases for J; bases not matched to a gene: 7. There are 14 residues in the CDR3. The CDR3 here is CASSLDPGQGSQHF. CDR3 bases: TGCGCCAGCAGCTTGGACCCGGGACAGGGGTCGCAGCATTTT.

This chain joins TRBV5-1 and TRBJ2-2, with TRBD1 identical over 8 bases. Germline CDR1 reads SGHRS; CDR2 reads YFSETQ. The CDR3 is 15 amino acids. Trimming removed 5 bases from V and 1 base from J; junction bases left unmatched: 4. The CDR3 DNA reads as TGCGCCAGCAGAACCGGGACAGGGAACACCGGGGAGCTGTTTTTT. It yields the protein CASRTGTGNTGELFF.

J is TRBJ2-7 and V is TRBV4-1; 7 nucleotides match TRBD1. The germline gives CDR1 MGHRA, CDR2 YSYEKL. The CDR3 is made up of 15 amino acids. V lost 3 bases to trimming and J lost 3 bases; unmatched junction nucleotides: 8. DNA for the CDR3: TGCGCCAGCAGCCAGGAACAGGGGCCAGTCTACGAGCAGTACTTC. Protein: CASSQEQGPVYEQYF.

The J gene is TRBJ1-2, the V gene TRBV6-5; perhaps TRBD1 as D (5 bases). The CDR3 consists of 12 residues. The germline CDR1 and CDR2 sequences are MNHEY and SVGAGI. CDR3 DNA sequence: TGTGTCGTTAAAAGGGGTGAAGAGGGCTACACCTTC. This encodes CVVKRGEEGYTF.

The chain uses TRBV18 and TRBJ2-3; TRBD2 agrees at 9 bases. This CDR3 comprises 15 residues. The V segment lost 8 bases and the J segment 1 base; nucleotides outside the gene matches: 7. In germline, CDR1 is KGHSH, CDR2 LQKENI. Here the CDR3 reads CASTPPSGGTDTQYF. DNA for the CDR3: TGTGCCAGCACTCCCCCTAGCGGGGGCACAGATACGCAGTATTTT. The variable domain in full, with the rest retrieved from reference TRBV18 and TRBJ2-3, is NAGVMQNPRHLVRRRGQEARLRCSPMKGHSHVYWYRQLPEEGLKFMVYLQKENIIDESGMPKERFSAEFPKEGPSILRIQQVVRGDSAAYFCASTPPSGGTDTQYFGPGTRLTVL.

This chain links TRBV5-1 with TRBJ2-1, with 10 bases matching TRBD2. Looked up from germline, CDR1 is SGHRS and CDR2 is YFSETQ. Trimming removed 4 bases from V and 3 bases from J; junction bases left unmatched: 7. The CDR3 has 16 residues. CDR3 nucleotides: TGCGCCAGCAGCATTACTCTAGCGGGGGACTACAATGAGCAGTTCTTC. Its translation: CASSITLAGDYNEQFF.